One sample yielded the 5 T cell receptor beta chains listed below, sequenced in a study of beta chain features in type 1 diabetes. What was sequenced were expressed TCRB transcripts, since all of the isolated RNA had been reverse transcribed. Generated by immunoSEQ multiplex PCR, the TCRdb table keeps only in-frame clones and is missing some. The table lists around 140,000 clones, about a tenth of them singletons. Sequencing was carried out using central memory CD4+ T cells from blood. These receptors were taken from a woman in her 40s in good health.

This clone showed up just a few times. The V gene is TRBV6-1, the J gene TRBJ2-2, with 9 nucleotides matching TRBD2. The CDR3 runs to 16 residues. CDR1 is MNHNS and CDR2 is SASEGT in the germline V gene. After removal of 2 bases from V and 4 bases from J, the junction contained 5 bases not matched to a gene. The CDR3 spells CASSESGGRVTGELFF. The DNA for the CDR3 is TGTGCCAGCAGTGAAAGCGGGGGGAGGGTCACCGGGGAGCTGTTTTTT.

This clone was seen only a few times. This chain links TRBV9 with TRBJ1-5; 9 bases fit TRBD1. This CDR3 region has 15 residues. The ends lost 3 bases at V and 6 bases at J; junction bases unmatched: 7. The V gene's germline CDR1 is SGDLS and CDR2 YYNGEE. The CDR3 DNA reads TGTGCCAGCAGCGCAGGACAGGGGACGATTCAGCCCCAGCATTTT. Translated: CASSAGQGTIQPQHF.

The chain links TRBV27 to TRBJ2-3; 14 nucleotides match TRBD2. V was pared by 4 bases and J by 0 bases, with 6 bases of the junction left unmatched. The CDR3 has 18 amino acids. From germline, CDR1 is MNHEY and CDR2 SMNVEV (reference sequence). CDR3 sequence reads: CASSYGLAGGPSTDTQYF. The CDR3 coding sequence is TGTGCCAGCAGTTACGGACTAGCGGGGGGTCCTAGCACAGATACGCAGTATTTT.

Of note for this clone: At one of its ends the junction is not consistent with the germline gene, which may arise from a read error. This sequence joins TRBV6-1 and TRBJ1-6, with D hard to call. CDR1 and CDR2 from the germline V gene are MNHNS and SASEGT. The CDR3 consists of 15 residues. CDR3 sequence reads: CASIEGPRGDSPLHF. The CDR3 nucleotides are TGTGCCAGCATTGAAGGCCCTAGAGGAGATTCACCCCTCCACTTT.

This clone was seen only a few times. The rearrangement links TRBV5-6 to TRBJ2-2, with TRBD1 as a possible D gene (6 bases). Trimming cost V 7 bases and J 4 bases, with 14 bases left between them. The CDR3 is 14 residues long. CDR1 SGHDT and CDR2 YYEEEE come from the germline V gene. The CDR3 DNA reads as TGTGCCAGCTCTTGGGACACCGGCACCGGGGAGCTGTTTTTT. Its translation: CASSWDTGTGELFF.